This TCR beta chain was retrieved from a study of T cell responses to AZD1222 COVID-19 vaccine (dated by TCRdb to the early 2020s). Study-level background: AZD1222 recipients with second doses at about 4 weeks or about 12 weeks were pooled, because spike-specific TCR depth and breadth did not differ between schedules. Trial participants were enrolled by age into subgroups of 18-55, 56-69 and 70-plus years, and about 150, 27 and 61 TCR-sequenced participants, respectively, were included in these subgroups. TCR sequencing covered 233 trial participants: 207 given two doses of AZD1222 and approximately 25 given two doses of MenACWY control vaccine. Broad study findings and their caveats: The whole spike protein was spanned by vaccine-associated CD4 TCRs, and dominant responses were seen in regions 160-218 and 743-854. A significant rise in spike-specific TCR breadth and depth was observed after two AZD1222 doses relative to day 0 and relative to MenACWY recipients. Conclusions about previously exposed vaccinees are limited, since just five or six AZD1222 recipients were seropositive for SARS-CoV-2 at baseline. Because no day 14 peak-response samples were available, repertoires were characterized only after the peak T cell response. Participants were mostly white British and included more females than males, and it was suggested by the authors that clonal diversity may have been underestimated. Reportedly, close to half of the unique spike-specific TCRs recognized epitopes lying outside the regions that are mutated in the B.1.351 and B.1.1.7 variants. In the small 56-69-year group, the increase in depth fell short of significance, most likely because of low power.

A note on this clone: It has no known antigen specificity. No base-level quality is on record; no much larger clone is a single base apart.

The CDR3 regions of human TCRbeta chains were subjected to immunosequencing. The paper's processing steps were these. TCRs in the repertoires were matched against a reference library of SARS-CoV-2-specific TCRs that had been generated with the MIRA antigen-specificity platform. Breadth was defined as the fraction of unique TCRs that were SARS-CoV-2-associated, and depth was defined as the fraction of total T cells that were SARS-CoV-2-associated. Using the MIRA data, every spike-specific TCR was mapped to the spike region that the TCR reacted to and assigned to either a CD4 or a CD8 class. Log10-transformed breadth and depth values were compared by one-way ANOVA with Sidak's multiple comparisons tests. In TCRdb, the immuneACCESS table is reduced to in-frame sequences with V and J assigned. These tables do not hold every clone; where another copy was compared, an unresolved V gene accounts for under half, and the others remain unexplained. V and J calls and clone size are those listed in that table; D and trimming were worked out from the DNA. This sample is represented by tens of thousands of clones; 70% to 90% of them were singletons. Jointly, the top ten make up about 7.3% of the sample.

The intended sense of this specimen's time point label: baseline before first vaccination. Vaccinee samples came from UK trials COV001 and COV002, including a single-blind randomized controlled phase 2/3 trial of AZD1222 (ChAdOx1 nCoV-19) in healthy adults. Trial participant PBMC samples were collected at day 0 and day 28 after the second dose for TCRbeta chain sequencing. A distance of 16 bases separates the germline ends of V and J, which lose 0 bases and 1 base respectively. Counted from cysteine to phenylalanine, this CDR3 has 18 amino acids. The entry retains the CDR3 DNA only, 54 bases that are in frame from base 1. Via the germline V gene (reference sequence), CDR1 is LNHNV and CDR2 YYDKDF.

The rearranged segments are TRBV15 and TRBJ2-1; TRBD2 is possibly the D segment (6 matching bases). This specimen was peripheral blood, taken on day 0 of AZD1222 vaccination. The sequence came from an adult in good health. The nucleotides read TGTGCCACCAGCAGAGACGTCCTCCCGGCGGGATCCTACAATGAGCAGTTCTTC. Its protein reads: CATSRDVLPAGSYNEQFF.